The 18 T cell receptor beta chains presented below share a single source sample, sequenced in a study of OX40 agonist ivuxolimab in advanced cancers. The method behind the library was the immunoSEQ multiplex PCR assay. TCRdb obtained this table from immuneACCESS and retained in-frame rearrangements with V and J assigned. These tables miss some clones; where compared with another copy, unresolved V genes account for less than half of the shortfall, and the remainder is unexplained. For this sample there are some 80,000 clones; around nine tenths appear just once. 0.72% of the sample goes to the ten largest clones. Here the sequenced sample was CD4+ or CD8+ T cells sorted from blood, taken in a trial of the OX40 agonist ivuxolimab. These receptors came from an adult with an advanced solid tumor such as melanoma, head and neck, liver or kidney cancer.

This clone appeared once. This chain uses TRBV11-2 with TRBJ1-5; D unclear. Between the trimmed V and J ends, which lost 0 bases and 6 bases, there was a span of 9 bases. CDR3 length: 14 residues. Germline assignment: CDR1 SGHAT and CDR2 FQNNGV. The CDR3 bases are TGTGCCAGCAGCTTAGATCGGGGAGGTCAGCCCCAGCATTTT. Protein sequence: CASSLDRGGQPQHF.

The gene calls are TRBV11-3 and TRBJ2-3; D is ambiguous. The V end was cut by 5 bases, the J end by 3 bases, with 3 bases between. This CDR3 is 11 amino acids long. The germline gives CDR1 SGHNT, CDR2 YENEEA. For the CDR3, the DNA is TGTGCCAGCAGCCTAACAGATACGCAGTATTTT. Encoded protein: CASSLTDTQYF.

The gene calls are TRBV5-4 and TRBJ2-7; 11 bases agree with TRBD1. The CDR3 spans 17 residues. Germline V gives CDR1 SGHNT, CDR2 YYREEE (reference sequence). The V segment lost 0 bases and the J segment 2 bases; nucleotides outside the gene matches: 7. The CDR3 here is CASSLASGQGVPYEQYF. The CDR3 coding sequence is TGTGCCAGCAGCTTGGCGTCGGGACAGGGGGTTCCCTACGAGCAGTACTTC.

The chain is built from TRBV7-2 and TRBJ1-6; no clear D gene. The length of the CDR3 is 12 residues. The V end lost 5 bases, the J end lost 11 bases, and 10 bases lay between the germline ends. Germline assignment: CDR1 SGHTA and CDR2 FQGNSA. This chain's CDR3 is CASSRVNTPLHF. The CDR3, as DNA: TGTGCCAGCAGCCGCGTAAATACACCCCTCCACTTT.

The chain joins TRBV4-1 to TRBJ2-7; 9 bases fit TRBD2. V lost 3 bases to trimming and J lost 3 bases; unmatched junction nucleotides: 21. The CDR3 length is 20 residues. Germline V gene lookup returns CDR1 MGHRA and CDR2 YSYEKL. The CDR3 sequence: CASSHFLFSGGRSSGYEQYF. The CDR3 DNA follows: TGCGCCAGCAGCCACTTCCTTTTTAGCGGGGGCCGAAGTTCGGGCTACGAGCAGTACTTC.

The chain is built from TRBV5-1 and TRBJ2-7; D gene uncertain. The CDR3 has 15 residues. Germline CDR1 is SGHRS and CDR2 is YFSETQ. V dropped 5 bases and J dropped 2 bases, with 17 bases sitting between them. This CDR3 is CASSPEPSRPYEQYF. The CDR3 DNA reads TGCGCCAGCAGTCCCGAGCCCAGCCGTCCCTACGAGCAGTACTTC.

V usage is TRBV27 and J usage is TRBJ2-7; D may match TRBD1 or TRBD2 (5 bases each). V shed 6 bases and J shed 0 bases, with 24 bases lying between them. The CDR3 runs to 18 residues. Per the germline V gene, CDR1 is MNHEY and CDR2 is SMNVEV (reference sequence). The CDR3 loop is CASSPHRGESSFSYEQYF. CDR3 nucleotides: TGTGCCAGCAGCCCCCATCGAGGGGAGAGCTCGTTCTCCTACGAGCAGTACTTC.

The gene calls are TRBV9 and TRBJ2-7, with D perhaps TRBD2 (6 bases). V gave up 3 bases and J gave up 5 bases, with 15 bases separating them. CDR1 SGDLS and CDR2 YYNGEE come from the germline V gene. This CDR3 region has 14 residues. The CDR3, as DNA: TGTGCCAGCAGCGCCAGACCGGGACTCAACGAGCAGTACTTC. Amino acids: CASSARPGLNEQYF.

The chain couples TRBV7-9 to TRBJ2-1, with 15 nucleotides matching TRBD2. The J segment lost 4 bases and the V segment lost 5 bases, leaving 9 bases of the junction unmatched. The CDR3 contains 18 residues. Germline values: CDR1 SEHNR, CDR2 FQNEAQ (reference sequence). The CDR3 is CASSLPGLAGGGYNEQFF. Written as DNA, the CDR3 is TGTGCCAGCAGCCTTCCGGGACTAGCGGGAGGAGGATACAATGAGCAGTTCTTC.

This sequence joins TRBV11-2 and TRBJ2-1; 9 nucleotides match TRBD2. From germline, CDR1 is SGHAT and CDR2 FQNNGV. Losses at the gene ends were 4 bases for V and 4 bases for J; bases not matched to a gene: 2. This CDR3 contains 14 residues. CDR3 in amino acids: CASSSLAGYNEQFF. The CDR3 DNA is TGTGCCAGCAGCTCTCTAGCGGGGTACAATGAGCAGTTCTTC.

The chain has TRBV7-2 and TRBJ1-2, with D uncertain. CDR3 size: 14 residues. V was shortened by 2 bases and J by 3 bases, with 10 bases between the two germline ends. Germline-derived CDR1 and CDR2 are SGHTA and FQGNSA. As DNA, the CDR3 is TGTGCCAGCAGCTTACAAGGAGGAGACTATGGCTACACCTTC. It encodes CASSLQGGDYGYTF. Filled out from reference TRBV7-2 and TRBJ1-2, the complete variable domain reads GAGVSQSPSNKVTEKGKDVELRCDPISGHTALYWYRQSLGQGLEFLIYFQGNSAPDKSGLPSDRFSAERTGGSVSTLTIQRTQQEDSAVYLCASSLQGGDYGYTFGSGTRLTVV.

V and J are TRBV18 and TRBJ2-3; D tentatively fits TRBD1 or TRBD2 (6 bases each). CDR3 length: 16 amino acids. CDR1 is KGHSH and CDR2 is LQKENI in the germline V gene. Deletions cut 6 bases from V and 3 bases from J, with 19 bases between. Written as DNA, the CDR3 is TGTGCCAGCTCCATAGGGGGGAAGGGAGGTACAGATACGCAGTATTTT. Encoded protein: CASSIGGKGGTDTQYF.

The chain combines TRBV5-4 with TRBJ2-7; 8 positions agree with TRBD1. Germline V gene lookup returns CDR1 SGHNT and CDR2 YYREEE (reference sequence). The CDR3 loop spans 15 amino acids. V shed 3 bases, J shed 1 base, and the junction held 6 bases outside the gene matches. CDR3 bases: TGTGCCAGCAGCTATCTCGGACAGGGATCCTACGAGCAGTACTTC. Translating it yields CASSYLGQGSYEQYF.

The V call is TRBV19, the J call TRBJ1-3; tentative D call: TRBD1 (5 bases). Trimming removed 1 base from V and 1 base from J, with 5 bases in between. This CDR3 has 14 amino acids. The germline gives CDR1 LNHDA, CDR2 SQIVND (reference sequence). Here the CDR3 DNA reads TGTGCCAGTAGTATAGGACAGTCTGGAAACACCATATATTTT. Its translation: CASSIGQSGNTIYF.

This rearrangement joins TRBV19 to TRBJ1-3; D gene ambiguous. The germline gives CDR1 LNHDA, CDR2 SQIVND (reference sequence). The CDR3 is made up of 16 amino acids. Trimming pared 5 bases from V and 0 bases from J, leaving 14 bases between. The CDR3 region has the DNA TGTGCCAGTAGTCGCCGGAGTGGCAACTCTGGAAACACCATATATTTT. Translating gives CASSRRSGNSGNTIYF.

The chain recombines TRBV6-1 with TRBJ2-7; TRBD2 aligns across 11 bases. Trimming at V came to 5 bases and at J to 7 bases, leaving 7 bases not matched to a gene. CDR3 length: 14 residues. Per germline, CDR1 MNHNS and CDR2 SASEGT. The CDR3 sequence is CASSQLAGVREQYF. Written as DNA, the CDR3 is TGTGCCAGCAGTCAACTAGCGGGAGTGCGTGAGCAGTACTTC.

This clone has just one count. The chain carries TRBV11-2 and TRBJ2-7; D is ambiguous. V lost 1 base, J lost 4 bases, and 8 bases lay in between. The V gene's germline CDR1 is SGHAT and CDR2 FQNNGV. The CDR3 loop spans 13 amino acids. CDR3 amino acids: CASSLVSAYEQYF. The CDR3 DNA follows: TGTGCCAGCAGCTTAGTCTCGGCATACGAGCAGTACTTC.

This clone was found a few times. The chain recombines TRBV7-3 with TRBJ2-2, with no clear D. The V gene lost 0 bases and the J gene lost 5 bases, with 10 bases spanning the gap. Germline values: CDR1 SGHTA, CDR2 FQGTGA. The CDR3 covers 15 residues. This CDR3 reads CASSLTFTRTGELFF. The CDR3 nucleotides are TGTGCCAGCAGCTTAACTTTTACACGAACCGGGGAGCTGTTTTTT.